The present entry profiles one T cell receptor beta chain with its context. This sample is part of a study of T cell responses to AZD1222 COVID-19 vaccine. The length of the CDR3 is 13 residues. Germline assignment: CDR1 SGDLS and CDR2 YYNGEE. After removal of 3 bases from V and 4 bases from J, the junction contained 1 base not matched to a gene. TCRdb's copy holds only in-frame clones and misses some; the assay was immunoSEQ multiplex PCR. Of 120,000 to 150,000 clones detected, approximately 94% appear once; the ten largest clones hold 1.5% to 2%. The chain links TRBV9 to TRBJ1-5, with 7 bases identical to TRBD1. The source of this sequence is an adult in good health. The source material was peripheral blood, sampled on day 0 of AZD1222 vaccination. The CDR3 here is CASSETGNQPQHF. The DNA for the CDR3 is TGTGCCAGCAGCGAGACAGGGAATCAGCCCCAGCATTTT.